The sequence of this T cell receptor (beta chain) was determined in a study of T cell responses to AZD1222 COVID-19 vaccine. Study outcomes and limitations: At 160-218 and 743-854, vaccine-associated CD4 TCRs were dominant, and they spanned spike.

Concerning this clone itself: Its matching antigen is unknown.

The CDR3 spans 13 residues. Between the trimmed V and J ends, which lost 2 bases and 10 bases, there was a span of 15 bases. CDR1 is GTSNPN and CDR2 is SVGIG in the germline V gene (reference sequence). Produced via immunoSEQ multiplex PCR; TCRdb's table is partial and in-frame only. The sample includes more than 80,000 clones, 80% to 90% of them seen just once. The chain recombines TRBV30 with TRBJ2-1; a possible D gene is TRBD2 (6 bases). The input for sequencing was peripheral blood, taken 28 days after the second AZD1222 dose. The sequence was obtained from an adult who received the AZD1222 COVID-19 vaccine. CDR3 nucleotide sequence: TGTGCCTGGAGTATTTCAACGGCGGGAGAGCAGTTCTTC. This sequence encodes CAWSISTAGEQFF.